A single sample gave rise to the 27 T cell receptor beta chains below, sequenced in a study of molecular identifiers for immune sequencing clone quantification. TCRdb fed the PCR reads into MiXCR, producing one record per CDR3 protein. Among under 800,000 distinct CDR3 sequences listed, approximately 24% were seen once. Sequences were obtained from naive CD8+ T cells from blood, with Jurkat cell RNA spiked in. Described subset: FACS-sorted CD8+CD4-CCR7+CD45RA+ naive T cells. The origin of the receptors is a human donor in good health. Some libraries in this study had Jurkat cell RNA spiked in.

This clonotype appeared many times. V usage is TRBV29-1 and J usage is TRBJ2-2; D gene ambiguous. V was pared by 4 bases and J by 4 bases, with 7 bases between. Germline loops: CDR1 SQVTM, CDR2 ANQGSEA. This CDR3 has 12 residues. CDR3: CSVVGSTGELFF. The CDR3 DNA reads as TGCAGCGTTGTAGGGTCCACCGGGGAGCTGTTTTTT.

This clonotype was counted a few times. The chain recombines TRBV5-1 with TRBJ1-1; D gene uncertain. The germline CDR1 and CDR2 sequences are SGHRS and YFSETQ. CDR3 length equals 17 residues. Trimming pared 4 bases from V and 4 bases from J, leaving 23 bases between. CDR3 DNA sequence: TGCGCCAGCAGCCTAAAGGCTTCATGGACGGAAGGCACTGAAGCTTTCTTT. It specifies CASSLKASWTEGTEAFF. Variable domain in full (rest from reference TRBV5-1 and TRBJ1-1): KAGVTQTPRYLIKTRGQQVTLSCSPISGHRSVSWYQQTPGQGLQFLFEYFSETQRNKGNFPGRFSGRQFSNSRSEMNVSTLELGDSALYLCASSLKASWTEGTEAFFGQGTRLTVV.

Ten or more counts support this clonotype. The chain couples TRBV21-1 to TRBJ1-1; the tabulated D call, TRBD1, remains unverified against the DNA. TRBV21-1 is given as a pseudogene. The CDR3 covers 10 residues. DNA for the CDR3: TGTGCCAGCAGCAAGACAGCGGCTTTCTTT. Its translation is CASSKTAAFF.

The CDR3, as DNA: TGTGCCAGCAGTTACACCGGACTAGGCTACGAGCAGTACTTC. This encodes CASSYTGLGYEQYF. J is TRBJ2-7 and V is TRBV27; 7 bases agree with TRBD2. Germline loops: CDR1 MNHEY, CDR2 SMNVEV (reference sequence). The CDR3 sequence is 14 residues long. J was trimmed by 3 bases and V by 4 bases; bases with no gene match: 6.

The V call is TRBV20-1, the J call TRBJ2-1; no clear D. The CDR3 spans 14 residues. In germline, CDR1 is DFQATT, CDR2 SNEGSKA (reference sequence). The ends were cut back, 1 base at V and 0 bases at J, with 7 bases in the middle. The CDR3 DNA reads TGCAGTGCTAGAGGGCTTATCTCCTACAATGAGCAGTTCTTC. Its translation: CSARGLISYNEQFF.

This clonotype occurred a few times. The J gene is TRBJ1-1, the V gene TRBV19; 7 nucleotides agree with TRBD1. V was clipped by 3 bases and J by 5 bases; unmatched bases: 9. The length of the CDR3 is 15 residues. Germline-derived CDR1 and CDR2 are LNHDA and SQIVND (reference sequence). CDR3 in amino acids: CASSIGQGVRTEAFF. CDR3 nucleotides: TGTGCCAGTAGTATTGGGCAGGGGGTGAGGACTGAAGCTTTCTTT.

In the case of this clonotype: At one end the junction does not follow the germline gene, possibly because of a read error. This chain links TRBV6-2 or TRBV6-3 with TRBJ1-5; TRBD1 aligns across 8 bases. Germline V CDR1 and CDR2: MNHEY, SVGEGT. The CDR3 is 15 amino acids. The CDR3 sequence is CASCYTSGGDQPQHF. CDR3 bases: TGTGCCAGCTGTTACACCTCAGGGGGCGATCAGCCCCAGCATTTT.

Ten or more counts support this clonotype. The rearrangement links TRBV27 to TRBJ2-3; TRBD1 agrees at 8 bases. Germline lookup yields CDR1 MNHEY and CDR2 SMNVEV (reference sequence). V lost 6 bases, J lost 2 bases, and 16 bases stayed unmatched. This CDR3 contains 18 residues. CDR3: CASSRTGVQGVSTDTQYF. The CDR3 DNA reads TGTGCCAGCAGCCGGACGGGGGTACAGGGGGTTTCCACAGATACGCAGTATTTT.

This clonotype was recorded a few times. The rearrangement links TRBV12-5 to TRBJ2-7; maybe TRBD2 (7 bases). Germline V lookup: CDR1 LGHNT, CDR2 FRNRAP. CDR3 length: 15 amino acids. Trimming removed 5 bases from V and 9 bases from J, with 23 bases in between. This CDR3 is CASGGGGPTHIGQYF. CDR3 nucleotides: TGTGCTAGTGGTGGGGGGGGGCCCACTCATATAGGGCAGTACTTC.

This clonotype was observed a few times. V is TRBV6-5 and J is TRBJ2-7, with TRBD2 identical over 7 bases. The trim removed 5 bases at V and 1 base at J, leaving 8 bases unmatched. In germline, CDR1 is MNHEY, CDR2 SVGAGI. This CDR3 is 15 amino acids long. The CDR3 DNA sequence: TGTGCCAGCAGTCAAGCGGGACTCGGATCCTACGAGCAGTACTTC. Its protein is CASSQAGLGSYEQYF.

This clonotype was detected a few times. The rearrangement links TRBV5-6 to TRBJ1-5; possibly TRBD1 for D (6 bases). This CDR3 region has 14 residues. Germline lookup yields CDR1 SGHDT and CDR2 YYEEEE. V dropped 2 bases and J dropped 6 bases, with 12 bases sitting between them. The CDR3 bases are TGTGCCAGCAGCTTTGGGAGGGGGGGTCAGCCCCAGCATTTT. Protein sequence: CASSFGRGGQPQHF.

The J gene is TRBJ2-7, the V gene TRBV19; unclear D gene. This CDR3 contains 14 residues. V lost 3 bases and J 0 bases, leaving 9 bases between the germline ends. Germline lookup yields CDR1 LNHDA and CDR2 SQIVND (reference sequence). CDR3 residues: CASSIAAHSYEQYF. CDR3 nucleotides: TGTGCCAGTAGTATCGCGGCACACTCCTACGAGCAGTACTTC.

For this clonotype: A much larger clone lies one base from this, so it may be a read error. CDR3 nucleotides: TGTGCCGGCAGCCCTGGGATAGCGGGCTCTCCCTGGAACTTC. Its protein product is CAGSPGIAGSPWNF. V is TRBV7-2 and J is TRBJ2-5; 7 bases match TRBD2. Per germline, CDR1 SGHTA and CDR2 FQGNSA. This CDR3 region has 14 residues.

This clonotype was counted ten times or more. The chain combines TRBV12-5 with TRBJ1-5; D ambiguous. The CDR3 covers 13 residues. Trimming pared 1 base from V and 7 bases from J, leaving 8 bases between. Germline V gene data show CDR1 as LGHNT and CDR2 as FRNRAP. The CDR3 DNA reads as TGTGCTAGTGGTTTGGACCACAAGCAGCCCCAGCATTTT. Amino acid sequence: CASGLDHKQPQHF.

Points on this clonotype: This may come from a read error, since a much larger clone is one base off. The chain is built from TRBV7-8 and TRBJ1-4; tentative D call: TRBD1 (5 bases). CDR3 size: 12 residues. Looked up from germline, CDR1 is SGHVS and CDR2 is FQNEAQ. The CDR3 loop is CANSFPSGELFF. CDR3 in DNA: TGTGCCAACAGCTTCCCATCGGGGGAACTGTTTTTT.

A word on this clonotype: This could be a read error, since a much larger clone is one nucleotide away. This chain joins TRBV27 and TRBJ2-7; D is undetermined. This CDR3 region has 15 residues. Germline V gives CDR1 MNHEY, CDR2 SMNVEV (reference sequence). DNA for the CDR3: TGTACCAGCAGTTTAGGGCCGACCCCGACCTACGAGCAGTACTTC. Residues: CTSSLGPTPTYEQYF.

The chain couples TRBV7-8 to TRBJ2-3; a weak D match, TRBD1 (6 bases). This CDR3 is built from 15 residues. The V gene's germline CDR1 is SGHVS and CDR2 FQNEAQ. V was clipped by 5 bases and J by 3 bases, with 15 bases between them. CDR3 coding DNA: TGTGCCAGCAGCCCCCCAGGGGTGGGGACAGATACGCAGTATTTT. Translated: CASSPPGVGTDTQYF.

Concerning this clonotype itself: A much larger clone lies one base from this, so it may be a read error. J is TRBJ1-6 and V is TRBV5-1; D not certain. The CDR3 is made up of 16 amino acids. The germline gives CDR1 SGHRS, CDR2 YFSETQ. The CDR3 bases are TGCTCCAGCAGCCCCTCGACACGAACGTTGGTTTCACCCCTCCACTTT. Amino acid sequence: CSSSPSTRTLVSPLHF.

On this clonotype itself: The junction departs from the called germline gene at one end, perhaps through a read error. The chain combines TRBV29-1 with TRBJ1-2; TRBD1 matches 7 bases. The germline V gene has CDR1 SQVTM and CDR2 ANQGSEA. The CDR3 contains 13 residues. In nucleotides, the CDR3 is TGCAGCGTTGAAAGACAGGGAGGATATGGCAACACCTTC. Protein sequence: CSVERQGGYGNTF.

The chain links TRBV27 to TRBJ1-6, with 7 bases fitting TRBD1. CDR3 length: 14 residues. Germline-derived CDR1 and CDR2 are MNHEY and SMNVEV (reference sequence). J lost 8 bases, V lost 3 bases, and 4 bases had no gene match. The CDR3 nucleotides are TGTGCCAGCAGTTTTCAGGGGGTAGATTCACCCCTCCACTTT. Translating it yields CASSFQGVDSPLHF.

The CDR3 spells CASSLGGHDGYTF. CDR3 coding DNA: TGTGCCAGCAGCTTGGGCGGACATGACGGCTACACCTTC. This chain uses TRBV7-6 with TRBJ1-2; possibly TRBD1 for D (5 bases). The V gene lost 3 bases and the J gene lost 8 bases, with 13 bases spanning the gap. This CDR3 spans 13 amino acids. Germline assignment: CDR1 SGHVS and CDR2 FNYEAQ.

This clonotype has just one count. This chain uses TRBV7-9 with TRBJ1-6, with D possibly matching TRBD1 (5 bases). This CDR3 is built from 17 residues. Trimming shortened V by 5 bases and J by 0 bases, and 14 bases separated the two germline ends. Germline V gene lookup returns CDR1 SEHNR and CDR2 FQNEAQ (reference sequence). The CDR3 region is CASSHPPGGSYNSPLHF. CDR3 nucleotides: TGTGCCAGCAGCCACCCCCCTGGGGGCTCCTATAATTCACCCCTCCACTTT. Looking up the rest from reference TRBV7-9 and TRBJ1-6 gives the full variable domain: DTGVSQNPRHKITKRGQNVTFRCDPISEHNRLYWYRQTLGQGPEFLTYFQNEAQLEKSRLLSDRFSAERPKGSFSTLEIQRTEQGDSAMYLCASSHPPGGSYNSPLHFGNGTRLTVT.

The rearrangement joins TRBV5-4 to TRBJ1-6, with D possibly TRBD1 on 6 matching bases. Per the germline V gene, CDR1 is SGHNT and CDR2 is YYREEE (reference sequence). This CDR3 is built from 16 residues. The germline V and J ends were trimmed by 0 bases and 2 bases, with 9 bases remaining between them. The CDR3 is CASSLVGGPYNSPLHF. The CDR3 DNA sequence: TGTGCCAGCAGCTTGGTGGGGGGCCCCTATAATTCACCCCTCCACTTT.

The chain has TRBV19 and TRBJ1-5, with a tentative D call TRBD1 (6 bases). This CDR3 contains 13 residues. Trimming removed 7 bases from V and 4 bases from J, with 11 bases in between. Per the germline V gene, CDR1 is LNHDA and CDR2 is SQIVND (reference sequence). The CDR3 region is CASTQTGNQPQHF. The CDR3 nucleotides read TGTGCCAGTACCCAAACAGGGAATCAGCCCCAGCATTTT.

Concerning this clonotype itself: A much more abundant neighbour one base away suggests this may be a read error. The genes are TRBV6-6 and TRBJ2-2; 11 bases match TRBD2. The CDR3 totals 17 residues. Germline V gene lookup returns CDR1 MNHNY and CDR2 SVGAGI (reference sequence). J was trimmed by 6 bases and V by 6 bases; bases with no gene match: 12. CDR3 in amino acids: CASSLNPGLAEPGELFF. The CDR3 DNA follows: TGTGCCAGCAGCCTAAACCCGGGACTAGCGGAGCCCGGGGAGCTGTTTTTT.

This clonotype was seen only a few times. A junction end diverges from the germline sequence, so it may reflect a read error. The chain recombines TRBV13 with TRBJ1-1; possibly TRBD1 for D (5 bases). Germline CDR1 PRHDT, CDR2 FYEKMQ (reference sequence). This CDR3 has 15 residues. CDR3 DNA sequence: TGTGCCAGCGGCTTATTGGGACCCAGGAACACTGAAGCTTTCTTT. Translating gives CASGLLGPRNTEAFF.

The table lists this clonotype with many counts. This rearrangement joins TRBV10-2 to TRBJ1-1; D is unresolved. V gave up 2 bases and J gave up 7 bases, with 5 bases separating them. Germline CDR1 is WSHSY and CDR2 is SAAADI. CDR3 length: 11 amino acids. The CDR3 is CASSEGDEAFF. The CDR3 DNA reads as TGCGCCAGCAGTGAGGGTGATGAAGCTTTCTTT.